This T cell receptor beta chain was captured in a study of identical twins. This clonotype was recorded a few times. What it binds is not known. Study results and limitations: Beta out-of-frame twin sharing showed a weaker excess.

The CDR3 sequence is 16 residues long. Trimming removed 2 bases from V and 4 bases from J, with 17 bases in between. Germline CDR1 SGHAT, CDR2 FQNNGV. TCRdb analysed the 5' RACE reads with MiXCR anew, one entry per CDR3 protein. The profile shows about 200,000 distinct CDR3 sequences, around a tenth of them singletons. The rearrangement uses TRBV11-2 and TRBJ1-1; maybe TRBD1 (6 bases). Sequencing was carried out using memory (CD45RO+) T cells sorted from blood. The sequence came from a woman aged 18-29 years in good health. In DNA form, the CDR3 reads TGTGCCAGCAGCTTATCTGAGGGGGGGGCGCCCACTGAAGCTTTCTTT. This encodes CASSLSEGGAPTEAFF.